These T cell receptor beta chains were read from a single sample in a study of response to subunit inactivated influenza vaccine. TCRdb re-called the RT-PCR reads with MiXCR, one entry per CDR3 protein. Of 300,000 to 350,000 distinct CDR3 sequences listed, approximately 21% are singletons. The specimen was PBMCs from blood, collected approximately 22 months after vaccination. The source of these receptors is a man between 45 and 75 years old who received an inactivated influenza vaccine. The CDR3 runs from the conserved cysteine through the conserved F or W. The D gene is left open where the match is weak. Rows may omit the clone size; those that give it use once, few, many or a size class.

D gene	V gene	J gene	clone size	CDR3 protein	CDR3 DNA
NA	TRBV20-1	TRBJ1-1	NA	CSAPKGLMNTEAFF	TGCAGTGCCCCCAAAGGCCTTATGAACACTGAAGCTTTCTTT
NA	TRBV7-8	TRBJ2-3	NA	CASSSRKNTDTQYF	TGTGCCAGCAGCTCGCGTAAAAACACAGATACGCAGTATTTT
NA	TRBV7-2	TRBJ1-6	few	CASSLRRGNSPLHF	TGTGCCAGCAGCCTCAGGAGGGGGAATTCACCCCTCCACTTT
TRBD2	TRBV28	TRBJ2-3	few	CASSPGLGLAGQNTDTQYF	TGTGCCAGCAGCCCAGGTCTCGGTCTAGCGGGGCAAAATACAGATACGCAGTATTTT
TRBD1	TRBV28	TRBJ2-5	NA	CASSLRDSGETQYF	TGTGCCAGCAGTTTACGGGACAGTGGGGAGACCCAGTACTTC
NA	TRBV2	TRBJ2-5	NA	CASRPQGQRGETQYF	TGTGCCAGCAGGCCGCAGGGGCAGAGAGGAGAGACCCAGTACTTC
TRBD1	TRBV7-2	TRBJ2-3	NA	CASSPDRVGTQYF	TGTGCCAGCAGCCCTGACAGGGTTGGTACGCAGTATTTT
NA	TRBV10-3	TRBJ1-5	many	CAISEAQGNQPQHF	TGTGCCATCAGTGAGGCCCAGGGGAATCAGCCCCAGCATTTT
NA	TRBV10-1	TRBJ1-2	many	CASSDTGTNYGYTF	TGCGCCAGCAGTGACACGGGAACGAACTATGGCTACACCTTC
TRBD2	TRBV7-9	TRBJ2-1	NA	CASSKTGLVTNEQFF	TGTGCCAGCAGCAAGACGGGACTAGTTACCAATGAGCAGTTCTTC
NA	TRBV28	TRBJ2-7	few	CASSSPETVYYEQYF	TGTGCCAGCAGTTCTCCGGAAACAGTATACTACGAGCAGTACTTC
NA	TRBV20-1	TRBJ2-7	NA	CSARTPSYEQYF	TGCAGTGCTAGGACACCCTCCTACGAGCAGTACTTC
NA	TRBV4-3	TRBJ1-2	NA	CASSQGAGNNYGYTF	TGCGCCAGCAGCCAAGGTGCGGGGAACAACTATGGCTACACCTTC
NA	TRBV10-3	TRBJ1-6	NA	CAISEGAPGETPLHF	TGTGCCATCAGTGAAGGGGCCCCCGGAGAGACACCCCTCCACTTT
NA	TRBV10-3	TRBJ1-4	many	CAISESVTENEKLFF	TGTGCCATCAGTGAGTCGGTAACAGAAAATGAAAAACTGTTTTTT
TRBD1	TRBV15	TRBJ2-5	NA	CATSKGGNQETQYF	TGTGCCACCAGCAAAGGGGGCAACCAAGAGACCCAGTACTTC
TRBD1	TRBV18	TRBJ2-2	few	CASSRDRTTGELFF	TGTGCCAGCTCACGGGACAGAACCACCGGGGAGCTGTTTTTT
NA	TRBV6-2/TRBV6-3	TRBJ1-1	NA	CASSYSRDPTEAFF	TGTGCCAGCAGTTACTCGAGAGACCCGACTGAAGCTTTCTTT
TRBD1	TRBV19	TRBJ1-2	NA	CASSIASPGQGGGYTF	TGTGCCAGTAGTATTGCTTCTCCGGGACAGGGCGGCGGCTACACCTTC
TRBD1	TRBV9	TRBJ2-1	NA	CASSAPGQRSYNAQFF	TGTGCCAGCAGCGCGCCGGGACAGCGCTCCTACAATGCGCAGTTCTTC
TRBD2	TRBV9	TRBJ2-7	few	CASSVLAGAYEQYF	TGTGCCAGCAGCGTCCTAGCGGGAGCCTACGAGCAGTACTTC
TRBD1	TRBV27	TRBJ1-5	few	CASSLSTGFNQPQHF	TGTGCCAGCAGTTTATCGACAGGGTTTAATCAGCCCCAGCATTTT
NA	TRBV7-2	TRBJ1-4	few	CASSLARLNEKLFF	TGTGCCAGCAGCTTAGCGAGATTGAATGAAAAACTGTTTTTT